A selection of T cell receptor beta chains follows, all from one sample in a study of early T cells in non-severe SARS-CoV-2 infection. TCRdb ran MiXCR on the 5' RACE reads and lists one entry per CDR3 protein. This table has roughly 70,000 distinct CDR3 sequences, 20% appearing once. Sequences were derived from whole blood, sampled at baseline. All receptors come from an adult who was a healthcare worker with PCR-confirmed SARS-CoV-2 infection or an uninfected control (not recorded which). Each CDR3 is given with its conserved first and last residue. The order of the fields is CDR3 protein, CDR3 DNA, clone size, V gene, D gene, J gene. D genes are given only for firm matches. Clone size is stated in some rows and not others, as once, few, many or a class when expanded.

CDR3aa: CASSLAQAYNEQFF; CDR3nt: TGCGCCAGCAGCTTGGCTCAGGCCTACAATGAGCAGTTCTTC; abundance: NA; v_gene: TRBV5-1; d_gene: NA; j_gene: TRBJ2-1
CDR3aa: CASSAGGGRLFF; CDR3nt: TGTGCCAGCAGTGCAGGGGGCGGGAGGCTGTTTTTT; abundance: few; v_gene: TRBV2; d_gene: NA; j_gene: TRBJ2-2
CDR3aa: CAWPESNYGYTF; CDR3nt: TGTGCCTGGCCGGAATCTAACTATGGCTACACCTTC; abundance: NA; v_gene: TRBV19; d_gene: NA; j_gene: TRBJ1-2
CDR3aa: CAISEGLLPGSYEQYF; CDR3nt: TGTGCCATCAGTGAGGGCCTCCTCCCGGGGTCCTACGAGCAGTACTTC; abundance: few; v_gene: TRBV10-3; d_gene: NA; j_gene: TRBJ2-7
CDR3aa: CSAHLQGSLETQYF; CDR3nt: TGCAGTGCCCACTTACAGGGGAGCTTAGAGACCCAGTACTTC; abundance: few; v_gene: TRBV20-1; d_gene: TRBD1; j_gene: TRBJ2-5
CDR3aa: CASSYIQGGSDTQYF; CDR3nt: TGTGCCAGCAGTTACATACAGGGAGGTTCAGATACGCAGTATTTT; abundance: NA; v_gene: TRBV6-5; d_gene: NA; j_gene: TRBJ2-3
CDR3aa: CASSLTRAEAFF; CDR3nt: TGTGCCAGCAGCTTAACAAGGGCTGAAGCTTTCTTT; abundance: NA; v_gene: TRBV7-9; d_gene: NA; j_gene: TRBJ1-1
CDR3aa: CASSPGPASWSYNEQFF; CDR3nt: TGTGCCAGCAGCCCGGGACCGGCTAGTTGGTCCTACAATGAGCAGTTCTTC; abundance: many; v_gene: TRBV14; d_gene: NA; j_gene: TRBJ2-1
CDR3aa: CASSLGLAGRTDTQYF; CDR3nt: TGCGCCAGCAGCTTGGGACTAGCGGGGCGCACAGATACGCAGTATTTT; abundance: NA; v_gene: TRBV5-1; d_gene: TRBD2; j_gene: TRBJ2-3
CDR3aa: CASSQVRVEKLFF; CDR3nt: TGCGCCAGCAGCCAAGTCCGGGTGGAAAAACTGTTTTTT; abundance: NA; v_gene: TRBV4-1; d_gene: NA; j_gene: TRBJ1-4
CDR3aa: CASSLTGPGETQYF; CDR3nt: TGTGCCAGCAGTTTGACTGGGCCTGGGGAGACCCAGTACTTC; abundance: NA; v_gene: TRBV27; d_gene: NA; j_gene: TRBJ2-5
CDR3aa: CASSLLDNLYEQYF; CDR3nt: TGTGCCAGCAGCTTACTGGACAACCTATACGAGCAGTACTTC; abundance: NA; v_gene: TRBV7-9; d_gene: NA; j_gene: TRBJ2-7
CDR3aa: CASSLRTGANEQYF; CDR3nt: TGTGCCAGCAGTTTACGGACAGGGGCGAACGAGCAGTACTTC; abundance: NA; v_gene: TRBV12-3/TRBV12-4; d_gene: TRBD1; j_gene: TRBJ2-7
CDR3aa: CASSQKVEQETQYF; CDR3nt: TGTGCCAGCAGCCAGAAGGTCGAACAGGAGACCCAGTACTTC; abundance: NA; v_gene: TRBV3-1; d_gene: NA; j_gene: TRBJ2-5
CDR3aa: CASSPRPWSPDTQYF; CDR3nt: TGTGCCAGCAGCCCAAGACCGTGGAGTCCAGATACGCAGTATTTT; abundance: few; v_gene: TRBV7-8; d_gene: NA; j_gene: TRBJ2-3
CDR3aa: CASRQSGGAYNEQFF; CDR3nt: TGTGCCAGCAGACAGAGCGGGGGGGCTTACAATGAGCAGTTCTTC; abundance: few; v_gene: TRBV6-1; d_gene: TRBD2; j_gene: TRBJ2-1
CDR3aa: CASSPGQGTSEQYF; CDR3nt: TGTGCCAGCTCACCCGGACAGGGAACGAGCGAGCAGTACTTC; abundance: NA; v_gene: TRBV18; d_gene: TRBD1; j_gene: TRBJ2-7
CDR3aa: CASRGTLLSYEQYF; CDR3nt: TGTGCCAGCCGCGGGACACTCCTTTCCTACGAGCAGTACTTC; abundance: NA; v_gene: TRBV2; d_gene: NA; j_gene: TRBJ2-7
CDR3aa: CASSAHRLGGRELFF; CDR3nt: TGTGCCAGCAGCGCCCATAGGTTAGGGGGCCGGGAGCTGTTTTTT; abundance: few; v_gene: TRBV9; d_gene: TRBD1; j_gene: TRBJ2-2
CDR3aa: CASSLEAGRAEAFF; CDR3nt: TGCGCCAGCAGCTTGGAGGCAGGGAGAGCTGAAGCTTTCTTT; abundance: few; v_gene: TRBV5-1; d_gene: NA; j_gene: TRBJ1-1
CDR3aa: CASSQDETSTHNEQFF; CDR3nt: TGCGCCAGCAGCCAAGATGAAACTAGCACCCACAATGAGCAGTTCTTC; abundance: NA; v_gene: TRBV4-1; d_gene: NA; j_gene: TRBJ2-1
CDR3aa: CASGQGTDTQYF; CDR3nt: TGTGCCAGCGGACAGGGCACAGATACGCAGTATTTT; abundance: NA; v_gene: TRBV5-8; d_gene: TRBD1; j_gene: TRBJ2-3
CDR3aa: CASSRDSKGGYGYTF; CDR3nt: TGTGCCAGCAGCCGGGACAGTAAAGGAGGATATGGCTACACCTTC; abundance: few; v_gene: TRBV9; d_gene: TRBD1; j_gene: TRBJ1-2
CDR3aa: CASGPGADTQYF; CDR3nt: TGTGCTAGTGGTCCCGGGGCAGATACGCAGTATTTT; abundance: NA; v_gene: TRBV12-5; d_gene: NA; j_gene: TRBJ2-3
CDR3aa: CSGRGTEAFF; CDR3nt: TGCAGCGGGAGGGGAACTGAAGCTTTCTTT; abundance: many; v_gene: TRBV29-1; d_gene: NA; j_gene: TRBJ1-1
CDR3aa: CSATPGPRQETQYF; CDR3nt: TGCAGTGCGACGCCGGGACCACGCCAAGAGACCCAGTACTTC; abundance: NA; v_gene: TRBV20-1; d_gene: NA; j_gene: TRBJ2-5
CDR3aa: CASSQAHPETQYF; CDR3nt: TGTGCCAGTAGCCAGGCCCACCCAGAGACCCAGTACTTC; abundance: NA; v_gene: TRBV19; d_gene: NA; j_gene: TRBJ2-5
CDR3aa: CASSQNLGEIYGYTF; CDR3nt: TGCGCCAGCAGCCAAAATCTAGGGGAAATATATGGCTACACCTTC; abundance: NA; v_gene: TRBV4-1; d_gene: NA; j_gene: TRBJ1-2
CDR3aa: CASSFEHGYNEQFF; CDR3nt: TGTGCCAGCAGCTTCGAGCATGGGTACAATGAGCAGTTCTTC; abundance: many; v_gene: TRBV7-2; d_gene: NA; j_gene: TRBJ2-1
CDR3aa: CASSLEGDLPQHF; CDR3nt: TGCGCCAGCAGCTTGGAAGGGGATCTGCCCCAGCATTTT; abundance: many; v_gene: TRBV5-1; d_gene: NA; j_gene: TRBJ1-5
CDR3aa: CASSEAVWNPRPDTQYF; CDR3nt: TGTGCCAGCAGTGAAGCGGTTTGGAACCCACGGCCAGATACGCAGTATTTT; abundance: NA; v_gene: TRBV2; d_gene: NA; j_gene: TRBJ2-3
CDR3aa: CASSSGGLAEETQYF; CDR3nt: TGTGCCAGCAGCTCAGGGGGTCTAGCGGAAGAGACCCAGTACTTC; abundance: NA; v_gene: TRBV5-4; d_gene: NA; j_gene: TRBJ2-5
CDR3aa: CASSQGSYQPQHF; CDR3nt: TGCGCCAGCAGCCAAGGGAGCTATCAGCCCCAGCATTTT; abundance: NA; v_gene: TRBV4-1; d_gene: NA; j_gene: TRBJ1-5
CDR3aa: CASSGDHSSTDTQYF; CDR3nt: TGTGCCAGTAGCGGAGACCATTCTAGCACAGATACGCAGTATTTT; abundance: NA; v_gene: TRBV19; d_gene: NA; j_gene: TRBJ2-3
CDR3aa: CASSASGRGSYNEQFF; CDR3nt: TGTGCCAGCAGCGCCTCAGGGCGAGGCTCCTACAATGAGCAGTTCTTC; abundance: NA; v_gene: TRBV5-4; d_gene: NA; j_gene: TRBJ2-1
CDR3aa: CAWSSGTGSDTQYF; CDR3nt: TGTGCCTGGAGTTCTGGGACAGGGTCAGATACGCAGTATTTT; abundance: NA; v_gene: TRBV30; d_gene: TRBD1; j_gene: TRBJ2-3
CDR3aa: CASSQGTSVAKNIQYF; CDR3nt: TGTGCCAGCAGCCAAGGGACTAGCGTGGCCAAAAACATTCAGTACTTC; abundance: NA; v_gene: TRBV3-1; d_gene: TRBD2; j_gene: TRBJ2-4
CDR3aa: CASSSAQRPLHF; CDR3nt: TGTGCCAGCAGTTCCGCCCAGAGGCCCCTCCACTTT; abundance: few; v_gene: TRBV12-3/TRBV12-4; d_gene: NA; j_gene: TRBJ1-6
CDR3aa: CASSQEEWTGRTDTQYF; CDR3nt: TGCGCCAGCAGCCAAGAGGAGTGGACAGGGAGGACAGATACGCAGTATTTT; abundance: NA; v_gene: TRBV4-1; d_gene: TRBD1; j_gene: TRBJ2-3
CDR3aa: CASSLRGQSEQYF; CDR3nt: TGTGCCAGCTCACTTCGGGGCCAGTCAGAGCAGTACTTC; abundance: NA; v_gene: TRBV18; d_gene: NA; j_gene: TRBJ2-7
CDR3aa: CASSRVASGELFF; CDR3nt: TGTGCCAGCAGCCGGGTAGCCTCCGGGGAGCTGTTTTTT; abundance: few; v_gene: TRBV5-8; d_gene: NA; j_gene: TRBJ2-2